Listed below are T cell receptor beta chains from one sample, sequenced in a study of CD8 T cells in Susac syndrome. TCRdb fed the immunoSEQ multiplex PCR reads into MiXCR, producing one record per CDR3 protein. The repertoire holds 200,000 to 300,000 distinct CDR3 sequences, around 95% seen once, with approximately 0.072% in the top ten. Sequencing used CD4+ T cells from PBMCs. The receptor source for this set is a human donor with multiple sclerosis. The CDR3 runs from the conserved cysteine through the conserved F or W.

v_call: TRBV24-1; cdr3_aa: CATSGVQGANTGELFF
v_call: TRBV19; cdr3_aa: CASSILSGTEAFF
v_call: TRBV27; cdr3_aa: CASSITGQGRYEQYF
v_call: TRBV30; cdr3_aa: CAWSVGDGTEAFF
v_call: TRBV29-1; cdr3_aa: CSVGGGNQPQHF
v_call: TRBV5-1; cdr3_aa: CASSLETGSDEKLFF
v_call: TRBV7-6; cdr3_aa: CASSLRVEAQYF
v_call: TRBV7-9; cdr3_aa: CASSTSQGRQETQYF
v_call: TRBV6-2/TRBV6-3; cdr3_aa: CASSPGTSGTEETQYF
v_call: TRBV6-5; cdr3_aa: CASSLTQRSGANVLTF
v_call: TRBV6-5; cdr3_aa: CASSRDRVMGGYTF
v_call: TRBV19; cdr3_aa: CASSQRGWRVMVAKNIQYF
v_call: TRBV7-9; cdr3_aa: CASSPKAGEVQYF
v_call: TRBV29-1; cdr3_aa: CSATGQMNTEAFF
v_call: TRBV28; cdr3_aa: CASSLSPRGQVAYYGYTF
v_call: TRBV13; cdr3_aa: CASSFGAGSPLHF
v_call: TRBV10-3; cdr3_aa: CAISEVAGSNSPLHF
v_call: TRBV7-3; cdr3_aa: CASSRLAGGGSDTQYF
v_call: TRBV20-1; cdr3_aa: CSARRREGYNEQFF
v_call: TRBV12-3/TRBV12-4; cdr3_aa: CASSLEAWGPAANYGYTF
v_call: TRBV12-3/TRBV12-4; cdr3_aa: CASTIRGSGELFF
v_call: TRBV7-9; cdr3_aa: CASSLLNGRGGHTEAFF
v_call: TRBV6-5; cdr3_aa: CASSSPGLNGELFF
v_call: TRBV11-2; cdr3_aa: CASSAWDQGRSGNTIYF
v_call: TRBV11-2; cdr3_aa: CASSLLGGAIRYEQYF
v_call: TRBV12-3/TRBV12-4; cdr3_aa: CASSLSGTGNEQFF
v_call: TRBV5-1; cdr3_aa: CASSLNGRGYNEQFF
v_call: TRBV7-3; cdr3_aa: CASSSPSGANTGELFF
v_call: TRBV18; cdr3_aa: CASSPRSDWGNTEAFF
v_call: TRBV20-1; cdr3_aa: CSARDRNRGFAEVFF
v_call: TRBV6-2/TRBV6-3; cdr3_aa: CASSYSRTLQETQYF
v_call: TRBV12-3/TRBV12-4; cdr3_aa: CASTSLGSAFF
v_call: TRBV7-2; cdr3_aa: CASSPTGTSGELFF
v_call: TRBV29-1; cdr3_aa: CSGRTGINTEAFF
v_call: TRBV7-6; cdr3_aa: CASSLGTAHSYNEQFF
v_call: TRBV20-1; cdr3_aa: CSAPGQGAAGELFF
v_call: TRBV20-1; cdr3_aa: CSARIPGKYEQYF
v_call: TRBV9; cdr3_aa: CASSRQTTTNEKLFF
v_call: TRBV20-1; cdr3_aa: CSARATVQGALGYTF
v_call: TRBV6-4; cdr3_aa: CASSEGEDRHNEQFF
v_call: TRBV27; cdr3_aa: CASRDDNEQFF
v_call: TRBV29-1; cdr3_aa: CSVGVTGGKHEKLFF
v_call: TRBV10-1; cdr3_aa: CASSESLDQPQHF
v_call: TRBV5-1; cdr3_aa: CASSVDNTGELFF
v_call: TRBV9; cdr3_aa: CASSEQGRGEKLFF
v_call: TRBV5-5; cdr3_aa: CASSRDSTKLYGYTF
v_call: TRBV3-1; cdr3_aa: CASSRQGQPQHF
v_call: TRBV7-8; cdr3_aa: CASSSWTGKDYGYTF
v_call: TRBV6-1; cdr3_aa: CASSEQARSVNNEQFF
v_call: TRBV7-2; cdr3_aa: CASSLVPLGGVGNEQFF
v_call: TRBV3-1; cdr3_aa: CASSQDSAGGYNEQFF
v_call: TRBV27; cdr3_aa: CASSPSKGTVVGNTIYF
v_call: TRBV7-2; cdr3_aa: CASSLFPLTSSYNEQFF
v_call: TRBV27; cdr3_aa: CASSASRMSPEGYGYTF
v_call: TRBV9; cdr3_aa: CASSNPPQGSYYTEAFF
v_call: TRBV12-3/TRBV12-4; cdr3_aa: CASSLPPYGNEQFF
v_call: TRBV30; cdr3_aa: CAWLAGTVNTEAFF
v_call: TRBV2; cdr3_aa: CASGGTRSYNEQFF
v_call: TRBV24-1; cdr3_aa: CATSDSGTVIDNEQFF
v_call: TRBV6-1; cdr3_aa: CASSEPWGRSYNEQFF